This T cell receptor beta chain appears in the sequencing data of a study of T-cell memory formation after mild COVID-19. Overall study: In these data, TCR clusters were largely donor specific.

Overall study results and limits: Chiefly within CM and EM were the contracting CD4+ clones; CD8+ ones were within EMRA. Clones that got smaller from day 15 to 85 had even CD4/CD8, while clones growing later tipped toward CD4+. The pre-infection memory compartment contained some responding clones, suggesting cross-reactive memory joined.

MiXCR, run by TCRdb on the 5' RACE reads, gives a single entry per CDR3 protein. The top ten clones hold roughly 21% of a sample with roughly 400,000 distinct CDR3 sequences, 15% to 20% of them seen once. CDR1 is SGHRS and CDR2 is YFSETQ in the germline V gene. V dropped 0 bases and J dropped 3 bases, with 7 bases sitting between them. The CDR3 runs to 14 residues. This clonotype was detected ten times or more. Its antigen is as yet unknown. This sequence was found in a man between 18 and 29 years old who had mild COVID-19 (a few samples of this study predate the infection). Cell type and time point are not known. The chain links TRBV5-1 to TRBJ1-3; D gene uncertain. Sequenced material: PBMCs or a T cell subset sorted from them (not recorded which). CDR3 bases: TGCGCCAGCAGCTTGGACCCGGTTGGAAACACCATATATTTT. Translating it yields CASSLDPVGNTIYF.